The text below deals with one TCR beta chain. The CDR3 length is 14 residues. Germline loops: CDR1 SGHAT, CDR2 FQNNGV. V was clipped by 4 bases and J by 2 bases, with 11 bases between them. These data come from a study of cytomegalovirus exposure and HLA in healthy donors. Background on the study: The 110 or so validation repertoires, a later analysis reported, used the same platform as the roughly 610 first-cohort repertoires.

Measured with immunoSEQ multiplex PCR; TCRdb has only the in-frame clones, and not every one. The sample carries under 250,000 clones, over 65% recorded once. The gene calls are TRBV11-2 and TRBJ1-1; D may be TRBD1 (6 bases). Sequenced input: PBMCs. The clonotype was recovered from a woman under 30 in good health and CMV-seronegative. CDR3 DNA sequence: TGTGCCAGCAGCTCTGAGGGGGGTAACACTGAAGCTTTCTTT. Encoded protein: CASSSEGGNTEAFF.